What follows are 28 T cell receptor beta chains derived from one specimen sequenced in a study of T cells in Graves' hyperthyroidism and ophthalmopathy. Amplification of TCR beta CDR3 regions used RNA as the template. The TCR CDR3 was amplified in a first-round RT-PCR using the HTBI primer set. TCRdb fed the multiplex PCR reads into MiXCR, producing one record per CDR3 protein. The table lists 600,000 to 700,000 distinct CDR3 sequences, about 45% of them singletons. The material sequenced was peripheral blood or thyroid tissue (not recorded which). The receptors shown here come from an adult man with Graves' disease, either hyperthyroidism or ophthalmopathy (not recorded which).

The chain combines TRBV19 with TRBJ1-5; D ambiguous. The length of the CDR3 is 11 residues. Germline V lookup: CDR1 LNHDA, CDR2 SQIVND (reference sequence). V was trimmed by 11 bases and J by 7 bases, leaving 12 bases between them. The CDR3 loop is CACEGGQPQHF. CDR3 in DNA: TGTGCCTGCGAGGGAGGCCAGCCCCAGCATTTT.

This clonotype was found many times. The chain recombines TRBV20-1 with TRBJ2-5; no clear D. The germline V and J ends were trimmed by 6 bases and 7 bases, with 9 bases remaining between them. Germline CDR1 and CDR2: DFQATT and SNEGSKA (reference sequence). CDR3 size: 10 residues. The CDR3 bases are TGCAGTGCGTTCCGTGGGACCCAGTACTTC. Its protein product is CSAFRGTQYF.

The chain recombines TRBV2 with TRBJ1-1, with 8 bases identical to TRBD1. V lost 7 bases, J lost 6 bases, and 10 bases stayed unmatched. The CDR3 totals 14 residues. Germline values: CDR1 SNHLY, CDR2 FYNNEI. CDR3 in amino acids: CASKDRAIGPEAFF. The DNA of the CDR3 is TGTGCCAGCAAGGACAGGGCGATAGGTCCTGAAGCTTTCTTT.

In DNA form, the CDR3 reads TGTGCCAGCAGCTTAGGTTCAAGTCTCTCTGGAAACACCATATATTTT. Translation gives CASSLGSSLSGNTIYF. J is TRBJ1-3 and V is TRBV7-2; no clear D gene. The CDR3 is 16 amino acids. Germline assignment: CDR1 SGHTA and CDR2 FQGNSA. With 1 base removed from V and 0 bases from J, the gap between germline ends came to 10 bases.

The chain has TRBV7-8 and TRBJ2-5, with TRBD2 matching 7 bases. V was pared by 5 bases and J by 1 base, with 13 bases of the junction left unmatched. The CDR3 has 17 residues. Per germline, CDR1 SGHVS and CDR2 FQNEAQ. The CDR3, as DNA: TGTGCCAGCAGCCAACGGCCAGCGGGGCCCTGCCAAGAGACCCAGTACTTC. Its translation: CASSQRPAGPCQETQYF.

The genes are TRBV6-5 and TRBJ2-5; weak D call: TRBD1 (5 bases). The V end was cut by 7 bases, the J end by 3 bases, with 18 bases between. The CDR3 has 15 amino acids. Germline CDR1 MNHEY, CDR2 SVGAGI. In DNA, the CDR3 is TGTGCCAGCATGAAGGGGTCCAAAATTAAAGAGACCCAGTACTTC. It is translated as CASMKGSKIKETQYF.

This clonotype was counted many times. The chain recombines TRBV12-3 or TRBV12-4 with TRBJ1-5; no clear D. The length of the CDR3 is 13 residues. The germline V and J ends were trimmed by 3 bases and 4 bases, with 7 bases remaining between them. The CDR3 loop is CASSLLQNQPQHF. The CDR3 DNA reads TGTGCCAGCAGTTTGTTACAGAATCAGCCCCAGCATTTT.

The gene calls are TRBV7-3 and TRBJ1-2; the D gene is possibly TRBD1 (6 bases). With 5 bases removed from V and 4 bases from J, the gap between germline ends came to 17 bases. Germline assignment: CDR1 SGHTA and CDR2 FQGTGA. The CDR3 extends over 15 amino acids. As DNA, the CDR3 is TGTGCCAGCAGCCAAGGGATGACAGGATTCTATGGCTACACCTTC. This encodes CASSQGMTGFYGYTF. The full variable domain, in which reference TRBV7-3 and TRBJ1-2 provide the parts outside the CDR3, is GAGVSQTPSNKVTEKGKYVELRCDPISGHTALYWYRQSLGQGPEFLIYFQGTGAADDSGLPNDRFFAVRPEGSVSTLKIQRTERGDSAVYLCASSQGMTGFYGYTFGSGTRLTVV.

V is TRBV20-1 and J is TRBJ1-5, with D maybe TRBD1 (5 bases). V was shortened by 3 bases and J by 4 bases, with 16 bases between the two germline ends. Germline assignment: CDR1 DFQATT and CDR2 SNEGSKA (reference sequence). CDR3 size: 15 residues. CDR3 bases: TGCAGTGCTAGTGATCTGGGGGTTACTAATCAGCCCCAGCATTTT. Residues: CSASDLGVTNQPQHF.

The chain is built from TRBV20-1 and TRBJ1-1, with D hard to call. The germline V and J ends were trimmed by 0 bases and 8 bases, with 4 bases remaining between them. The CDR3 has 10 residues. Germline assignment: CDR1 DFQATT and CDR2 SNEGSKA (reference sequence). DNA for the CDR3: TGCAGTGCTAGAGATAACGAAGCTTTCTTT. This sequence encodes CSARDNEAFF.

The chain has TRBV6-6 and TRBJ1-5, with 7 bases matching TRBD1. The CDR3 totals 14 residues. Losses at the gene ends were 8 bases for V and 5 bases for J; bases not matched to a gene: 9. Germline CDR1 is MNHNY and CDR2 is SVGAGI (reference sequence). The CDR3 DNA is TGTGCCAGCCTCCAGGGGGGTCTCGATCAGCCCCAGCATTTT. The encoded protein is CASLQGGLDQPQHF.

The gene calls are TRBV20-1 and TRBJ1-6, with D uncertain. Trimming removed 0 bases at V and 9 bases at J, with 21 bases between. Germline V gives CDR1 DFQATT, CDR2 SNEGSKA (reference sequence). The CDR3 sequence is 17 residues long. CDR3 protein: CSARDEVSGVHSSPLHF. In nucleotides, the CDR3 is TGCAGTGCTAGAGATGAAGTTAGTGGAGTTCATAGTTCACCCCTCCACTTT.

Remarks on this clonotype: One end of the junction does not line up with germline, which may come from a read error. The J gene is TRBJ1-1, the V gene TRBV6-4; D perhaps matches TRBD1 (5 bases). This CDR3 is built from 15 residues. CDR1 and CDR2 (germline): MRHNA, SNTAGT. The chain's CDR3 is CASSYSGGGNTEAFF. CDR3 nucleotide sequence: TGTGCCAGCAGTTACTCGGGGGGGGGGAACACTGAAGCTTTCTTT.

CDR3 residues: CAPRPGQEETQYF. CDR3 nucleotides: TGTGCTCCGCGACCTGGACAGGAAGAGACCCAGTACTTC. The chain recombines TRBV15 with TRBJ2-5; 7 positions match TRBD1. Germline CDR1 LNHNV, CDR2 YYDKDF (reference sequence). CDR3 length: 13 amino acids.

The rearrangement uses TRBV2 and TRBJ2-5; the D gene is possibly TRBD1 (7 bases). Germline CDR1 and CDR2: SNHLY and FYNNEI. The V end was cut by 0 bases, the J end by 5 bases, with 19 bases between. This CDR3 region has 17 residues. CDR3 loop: CASSEARAGGFRETQYF. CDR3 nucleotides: TGTGCCAGCAGTGAAGCAAGGGCAGGGGGGTTTCGGGAGACCCAGTACTTC.

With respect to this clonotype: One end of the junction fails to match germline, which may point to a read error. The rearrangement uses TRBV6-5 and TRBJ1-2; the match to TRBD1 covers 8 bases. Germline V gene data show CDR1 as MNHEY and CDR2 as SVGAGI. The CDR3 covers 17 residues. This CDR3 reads CASSQPTQGVGRYGYTF. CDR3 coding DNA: TGCGCCAGCAGCCAACCTACACAGGGGGTAGGACGCTATGGCTACACCTTC.

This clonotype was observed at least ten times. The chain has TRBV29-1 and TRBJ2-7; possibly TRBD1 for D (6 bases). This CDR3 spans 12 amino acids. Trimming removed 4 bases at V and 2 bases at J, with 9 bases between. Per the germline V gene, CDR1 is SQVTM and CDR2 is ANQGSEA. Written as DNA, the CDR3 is TGCAGCGTTGTGGACAGCCCCTACGAGCAGTACTTC. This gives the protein CSVVDSPYEQYF.

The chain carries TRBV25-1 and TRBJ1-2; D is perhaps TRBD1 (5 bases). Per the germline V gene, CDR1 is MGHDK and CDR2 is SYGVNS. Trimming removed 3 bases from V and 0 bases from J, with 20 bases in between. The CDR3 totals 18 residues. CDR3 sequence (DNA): TGTGCCAGCAGTGAGGATAATGGGGCCGACCGTACTAACTATGGCTACACCTTC. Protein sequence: CASSEDNGADRTNYGYTF.

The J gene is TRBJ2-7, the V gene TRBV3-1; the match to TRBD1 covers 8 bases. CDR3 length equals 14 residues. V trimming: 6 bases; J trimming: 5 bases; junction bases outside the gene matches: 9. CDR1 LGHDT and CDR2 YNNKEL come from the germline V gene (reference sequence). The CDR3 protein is CASRASGGRDEQYF. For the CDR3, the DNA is TGTGCCAGCAGGGCCTCAGGGGGCCGAGACGAGCAGTACTTC.

The CDR3 DNA reads TGTGCCAGTAGTATCGCCGAATTCTACGAGCAGTACTTC. This gives the protein CASSIAEFYEQYF. The chain has TRBV19 and TRBJ2-7; D not resolved. Germline V gene data show CDR1 as LNHDA and CDR2 as SQIVND (reference sequence). Between the trimmed V and J ends, which lost 3 bases and 3 bases, there was a span of 9 bases. This CDR3 has 13 residues.

CDR3 protein: CASSQDRGTLGYGYTF. For the CDR3, the DNA is TGTGCCAGCAGCCAAGATCGAGGGACGTTAGGCTATGGCTACACCTTC. The genes are TRBV4-2 and TRBJ1-2; perhaps TRBD1 as D (5 bases). The CDR3 totals 16 residues. Germline V gene data show CDR1 as LGHNA and CDR2 as YNFKEQ. Deletions cut 0 bases from V and 4 bases from J, with 15 bases between.

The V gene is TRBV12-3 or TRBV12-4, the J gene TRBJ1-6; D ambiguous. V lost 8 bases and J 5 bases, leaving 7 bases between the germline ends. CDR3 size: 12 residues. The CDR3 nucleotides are TGTGCCAGCGCAAATAATAATTCACCCCTCCACTTT. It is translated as CASANNNSPLHF.

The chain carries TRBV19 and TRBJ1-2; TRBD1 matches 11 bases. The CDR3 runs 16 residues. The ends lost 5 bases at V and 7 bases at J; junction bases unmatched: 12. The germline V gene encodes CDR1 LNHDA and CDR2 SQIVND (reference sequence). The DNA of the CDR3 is TGTGCCAGTAGTTTCCTCTCCCCGGGACAGGGGGTTGGCTACACCTTC. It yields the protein CASSFLSPGQGVGYTF.

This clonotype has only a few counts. The CDR3 bases are TGTGCCATCCAGGGACTTCAGGGGGCGAACACTGAAGCTTTCTTT. Its protein is CAIQGLQGANTEAFF. The genes are TRBV10-3 and TRBJ1-1, with 8 bases that match TRBD1. CDR1 is ENHRY and CDR2 is SYGVKD in the germline V gene. V dropped 8 bases and J dropped 1; count of bases not matched to a gene: 9. This CDR3 contains 15 residues.

CDR3 amino acids: CASAKLTIMLNGYTF. As DNA, the CDR3 is TGTGCCAGCGCCAAACTGACAATTATGCTGAATGGCTACACCTTC. J is TRBJ1-2 and V is TRBV7-2; no clear D. V was pared by 8 bases and J by 6 bases, with 22 bases between. The CDR3 is made up of 15 amino acids. Per the germline V gene, CDR1 is SGHTA and CDR2 is FQGNSA.

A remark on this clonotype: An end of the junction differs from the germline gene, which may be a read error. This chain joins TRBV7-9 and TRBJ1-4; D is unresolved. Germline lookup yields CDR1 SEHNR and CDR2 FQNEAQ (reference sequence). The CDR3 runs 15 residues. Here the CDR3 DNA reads TGTGCCAGCAGCCCCTCGGGGTTTGGGGATGAAAAACTGTATTTT. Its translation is CASSPSGFGDEKLYF.

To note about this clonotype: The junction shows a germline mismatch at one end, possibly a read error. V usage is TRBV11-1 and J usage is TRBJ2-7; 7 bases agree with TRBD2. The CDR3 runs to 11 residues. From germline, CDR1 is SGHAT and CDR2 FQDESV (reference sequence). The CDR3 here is CAGSPGGEQYF. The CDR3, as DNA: TGTGCCGGCAGCCCGGGGGGCGAGCAGTACTTC.

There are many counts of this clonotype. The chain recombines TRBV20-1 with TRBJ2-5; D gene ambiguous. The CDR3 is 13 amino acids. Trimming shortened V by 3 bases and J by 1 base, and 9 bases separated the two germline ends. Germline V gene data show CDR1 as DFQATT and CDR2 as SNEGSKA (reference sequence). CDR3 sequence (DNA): TGCAGTGCTAGGAGGCGCGTCCAAGAGACCCAGTACTTC. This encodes CSARRRVQETQYF.